This T cell receptor (beta chain) was identified during a study of cytomegalovirus exposure and HLA in healthy donors. Primers for the PCR totalled 60 Vbeta and 13 Jbeta. Clones were sequenced by immunoSEQ multiplex PCR, and TCRdb holds only the in-frame ones, with some missing. The profile shows under 95,000 clones, roughly 80% of them singletons. The study, taken as a whole, reports: For most TCR beta V segments, an earlier analysis put the productive rate at about 87% or about 30% of the time. In a later analysis, TCR beta V- and J-gene trimming was associated with a missense DCLRE1C variant.

This CDR3 spans 13 amino acids. Germline V gene sequence: CDR1 SGHDT, CDR2 YYEEEE. Trimming stripped 4 bases from V and 6 bases from J, with 14 bases between. Of note for this clone: Its cognate antigen is unknown.

This sequence joins TRBV5-6 and TRBJ2-7; TRBD1 is a possible D gene (7 bases). The TCR sequence derives from a woman aged 40-49 years in good health and CMV-seropositive. The sample taken for sequencing was PBMCs. The CDR3 is CASSPGGLFEQYF. In nucleotides, the CDR3 is TGTGCCAGCAGCCCAGGGGGGCTTTTCGAGCAGTACTTC.